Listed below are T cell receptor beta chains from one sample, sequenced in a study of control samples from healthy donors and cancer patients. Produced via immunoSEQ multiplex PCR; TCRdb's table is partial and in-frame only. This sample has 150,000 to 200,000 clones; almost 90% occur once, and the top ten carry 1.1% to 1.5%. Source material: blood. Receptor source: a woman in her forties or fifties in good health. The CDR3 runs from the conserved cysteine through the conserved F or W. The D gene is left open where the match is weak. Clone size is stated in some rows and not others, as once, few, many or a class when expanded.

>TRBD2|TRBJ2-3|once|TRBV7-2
TGTGCCAGCAGATCCCAAAGCGGGGGGGCCGGGGTAGATACGCAGTATTTT
CASRSQSGGAGVDTQYF
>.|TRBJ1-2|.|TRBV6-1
TGTGCCAGCAGTGAGAATGGGGACACCAGGTTTGGCTATGGCTACACCTTC
CASSENGDTRFGYGYTF
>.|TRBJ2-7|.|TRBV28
TGTGCCAGCAGTTTGGCCAAGTCCTACGAGCAGTACTTC
CASSLAKSYEQYF
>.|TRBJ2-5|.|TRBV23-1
TGCGCCAGCAGTCAATCGGCCGGGCTTGGAGAGACCCAGTACTTC
CASSQSAGLGETQYF
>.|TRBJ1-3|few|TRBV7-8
TGTGCCAGCAGCTCCCAGGGTTCAGCTACTGGAAACACCATATATTTT
CASSSQGSATGNTIYF
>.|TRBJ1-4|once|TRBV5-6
TGTGCCAGCAGCTTGGTCCGGTCATTAGGTGAAAAACTGTTTTTT
CASSLVRSLGEKLFF
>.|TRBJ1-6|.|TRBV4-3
TGCGCCAGCAGCCAAAAGTCCGGGACGGAGTATAATTCACCCCTCCACTTT
CASSQKSGTEYNSPLHF
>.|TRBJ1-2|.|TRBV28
TGTGCCACCGGGGGAGGGGTACTTGGCTATGGCTACACCTTC
CATGGGVLGYGYTF
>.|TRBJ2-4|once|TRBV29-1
TGCAGCGTTGAGAGCTCCCCTCGGAGGGGAAACATTCAGTACTTC
CSVESSPRRGNIQYF
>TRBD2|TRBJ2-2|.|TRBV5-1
TGCGCCAGCAGCTCGGGACTAGCGGGAGGTCTCGGGGAGCTGTTTTTT
CASSSGLAGGLGELFF